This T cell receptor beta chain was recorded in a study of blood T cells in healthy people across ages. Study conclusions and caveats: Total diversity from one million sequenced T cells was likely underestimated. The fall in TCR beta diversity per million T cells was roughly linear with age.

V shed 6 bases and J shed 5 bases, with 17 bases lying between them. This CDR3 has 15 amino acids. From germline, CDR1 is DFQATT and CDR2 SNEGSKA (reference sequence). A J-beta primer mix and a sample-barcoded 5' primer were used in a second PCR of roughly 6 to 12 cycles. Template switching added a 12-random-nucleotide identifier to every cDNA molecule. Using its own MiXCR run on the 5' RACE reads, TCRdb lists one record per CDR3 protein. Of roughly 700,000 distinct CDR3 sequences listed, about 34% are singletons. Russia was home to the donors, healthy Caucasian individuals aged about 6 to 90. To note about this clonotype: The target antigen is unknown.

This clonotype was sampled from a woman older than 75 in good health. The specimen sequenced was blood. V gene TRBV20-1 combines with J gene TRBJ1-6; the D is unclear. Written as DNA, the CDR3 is TGCAGTGCCCGGGCCACCACTACCAATAATTCACCCCTCCACTTT. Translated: CSARATTTNNSPLHF.